Listed here are 8 T cell receptor beta chains from one sample, sequenced in a study of T cell responses to AZD1222 COVID-19 vaccine. Clones were sequenced by immunoSEQ multiplex PCR, and TCRdb holds only the in-frame ones, with some missing. This sample has some 100,000 clones, with approximately 90% found just once. This material consisted of peripheral blood, taken on day 0 of AZD1222 vaccination. Receptors originate from an adult in good health.

This clone was picked up a small number of times. The rearrangement joins TRBV10-3 to TRBJ1-3, with 7 bases that match TRBD1. Germline V gives CDR1 ENHRY, CDR2 SYGVKD. The CDR3 consists of 12 residues. V gave up 9 bases and J gave up 5 bases; unmatched junction bases: 4. Here the CDR3 DNA reads TGTGCCATGTGGGACAGAAGAAACACCATATATTTT. Residues: CAMWDRRNTIYF.

The genes are TRBV5-1 and TRBJ2-7; 10 nucleotides align to TRBD1. Germline values: CDR1 SGHRS, CDR2 YFSETQ. The V and J ends lost 4 bases and 3 bases, in that order; junction bases with no gene match: 4. This CDR3 spans 14 amino acids. CDR3: CASSTGDRGYEQYF. The CDR3 nucleotides read TGCGCCAGCAGCACGGGGGACAGGGGCTACGAGCAGTACTTC.

This clone was detected only a few times. This chain links TRBV6-2 or TRBV6-3 with TRBJ2-5, with TRBD1 identical over 7 bases. Germline V gene data show CDR1 as MNHEY and CDR2 as SVGEGT. There are 14 residues in the CDR3. With V trimmed by 4 bases and J by 4 bases, 6 bases remained unmatched. The CDR3 spells CASSWGHRGETQYF. The CDR3 nucleotides are TGTGCCAGCAGTTGGGGACACAGGGGAGAGACCCAGTACTTC.

The chain is built from TRBV5-1 and TRBJ1-1; 8 bases are shared with TRBD1. This CDR3 has 14 residues. After removal of 5 bases from V and 4 bases from J, the junction contained 7 bases not matched to a gene. The germline V gene has CDR1 SGHRS and CDR2 YFSETQ. CDR3 sequence reads: CASSLGQGPTEAFF. CDR3 in DNA: TGCGCCAGCAGTCTAGGACAGGGACCCACTGAAGCTTTCTTT.

Here the CDR3 reads CASRPGTGAVNEKLFF. CDR3 DNA: TGTGCCAGCAGACCCGGGACAGGGGCGGTAAATGAAAAACTGTTTTTT. The genes are TRBV28 and TRBJ1-4, with 10 bases fitting TRBD1. The V gene's germline CDR1 is MDHEN and CDR2 SYDVKM. V shed 6 bases, J shed 5 bases, and the junction held 9 bases outside the gene matches. CDR3 length: 16 amino acids.

V is TRBV27 and J is TRBJ1-1; D call uncertain. This CDR3 spans 13 amino acids. V was cut by 5 bases and J by 0 bases, with 7 bases left in between. Per germline, CDR1 MNHEY and CDR2 SMNVEV (reference sequence). The DNA of the CDR3 is TGTGCCAGCAGTCCGAACTTGAACACTGAAGCTTTCTTT. It codes for CASSPNLNTEAFF.

This sequence joins TRBV19 and TRBJ1-1; 9 nucleotides agree with TRBD1. Losses at the gene ends were 5 bases for V and 8 bases for J; bases not matched to a gene: 6. The germline CDR1 and CDR2 sequences are LNHDA and SQIVND (reference sequence). The CDR3 is 13 amino acids. The chain's CDR3 is CASSSRDRAEAFF. The CDR3 nucleotides read TGTGCCAGTAGTTCCCGGGACAGGGCCGAAGCTTTCTTT.

This clone was recorded a few times. The chain uses TRBV15 and TRBJ1-3, with unresolved D. CDR3 length equals 15 residues. The germline V gene has CDR1 LNHNV and CDR2 YYDKDF (reference sequence). V lost 0 bases to trimming and J lost 0 bases, with 6 bases between them. The CDR3 loop is CATSRDLGSGNTIYF. CDR3 sequence (DNA): TGTGCCACCAGCAGAGATCTGGGCTCTGGAAACACCATATATTTT.